This entry is about one TCR beta chain. This clonotype has just a few counts. Its recognized antigen is unknown. Base qualities were left out, and no much larger clone turns up one base away. CDR1 and CDR2 (LNHDA, SQIVND) derive from the germline V gene (reference sequence). V is pruned by 4 bases and J by 7 bases, leaving 16 bases of the junction without a gene match. Inclusive of the bounding cysteine and phenylalanine, the CDR3 is 17 residues long. The retained sequence is limited to the CDR3, 51 bases, with the frame set at the first base. This sample stems from a study of vaccination and CD4 T cells after COVID-19 (dated 2022 in TCRdb). Looking at the study overall: Convalescent patients had a positive SARS-CoV-2 result on nasal swab PCR, and of these patients, several had mild disease and one had severe disease. In the convalescent cohort there were six males and four females, among whom were two Hispanic individuals, seven Caucasians, two Asians and one multiracial person. Overlapping spike peptide pools from SARS-CoV-2 and from the common cold coronaviruses HCoV-NL63, HCoV-OC43 and HCoV-229E were used as culture stimuli. As controls, cultures received a CEFX viral epitope pool (the positive control), an HIV-1 Nef peptide pool (the negative control), or no peptide at all. Two doses of either the Pfizer-BioNTech BNT162b2 vaccine (n=8) or the Moderna mRNA-1273 vaccine (n=2) were administered to participants. In about 11 COVID-19 convalescent patients and a handful of infection-naive healthy vaccine recipients, the spike-specific CD4+ TCR repertoire before mRNA vaccination was compared with the repertoire after mRNA vaccination. Post-COVID blood samples from convalescent patients were collected a median of around 100 days after diagnosis, with a range of 35 to 161 days. Post-vaccine blood samples were collected a median of approximately 72 days after the second vaccine dose, ranging from about 13 to 241 days.

The sample's treatment or condition label, in plain terms: approximately 11-day PBMC culture with coronavirus spike peptide pools or control peptides (ViraFEST assay). The ViraFEST assay, used in the study, expanded antigen-specific T cells with peptide pools and then identified the expanded clonotypes through TCR sequencing. The positive SARS-CoV-2 PCR tests of the convalescent patients were dated from March to December 2020, before the Alpha, Beta and Delta variants emerged in the United States. Each well held roughly 2.2 million PBMCs cultured in IMDM containing around 5% human AB serum and 9 to 10 IU/ml IL-2, with around 9.2 ug/ml peptide pools added. Half of the culture medium was replaced with fresh IL-2-containing medium on days 3 and 7. Once the cells had been in culture for about 10 days, the EasySep CD4+ T cell isolation kit was used to isolate CD4+ T cells by negative selection. PBMCs were separated from whole blood using Ficoll-Paque Plus gradient centrifugation and then either used fresh or cryopreserved at -140C. Triplicate wells were generally used for each culture condition.

The paper as a whole reports these results and caveats: An increase in the median number of SARS-CoV-2-reactive clonotypes from roughly 20 after infection to some 40 after vaccination was observed, but the change was not found to be significant. In convalescent patients, nearly all vaccine-specific clones (304 of 307) were found to be mono-reactive for SARS-CoV-2 spike rather than cross-reactive with common cold coronaviruses. The number of convalescent patients in the study was relatively small, and the study did not examine early timepoints following natural infection. Among the post-vaccine SARS-CoV-2-reactive clones in convalescent patients, a median around 90% showed up only after vaccination, which suggests vaccine-specific priming.

Libraries were built with PCR. DNA from cultured CD4+ T cells underwent TCR sequencing with the Oncomine TCR Beta short-read assay at the Johns Hopkins FTIC core. Genomic DNA was extracted from the cultured CD4+ T cells with the QIAamp micro DNA kit. Oncomine TCR Beta libraries from cultured CD4+ T cells were pooled with unique dual indexes and sequenced on an Illumina iSeq 100. Per the authors' processing: Non-productive sequences were filtered out, and CDR3s that did not start with C, did not end with F or W, or were shorter than 7 amino acids were discarded. The MANAFEST web application was used to identify antigen-specific clonotypes by comparing peptide-stimulated wells against reference wells and other culture wells. For a clone to be called positive, the clone needed an FDR below 0.05, an odds ratio above 5, and a productive frequency above 0.1% in at least two of three replicate wells. Clonotypes that were significantly expanded in both SARS-CoV-2 spike wells and at least one common cold coronavirus spike condition were defined as cross-reactive. Similarity between CDR3 sequences was evaluated in R version 3.6.1 using Levenshtein distances (stringdist) and unrooted phylogenetic trees (ape). TCRdb trimmed the raw reads at Q25, called clones with MiXCR and kept productive beta chains. Records with the same CDR3 protein are collapsed into one entry carrying the most frequent genes and DNA. Clone size and V and J calls follow TCRdb, not the original study. The sample yields more than 15,000 distinct CDR3 sequences; approximately 45% were counted once. The ten largest clones represent around 4% of the sample.

The sequence joins TRBV19 to TRBJ2-7; TRBD1 agrees with 10 junctional bases. The sequencing here drew on CD4+ T cells from blood, cultured in vitro, taken before SARS-CoV-2 vaccination. The clonotype was recovered from a human donor who had recovered from COVID-19. At the DNA level, the sequence is TGTGCCAGTAGTAAAACTAGGGGGACAGGGGCCTCGGGGGAGCAGTACTTC. Its protein reads: CASSKTRGTGASGEQYF.